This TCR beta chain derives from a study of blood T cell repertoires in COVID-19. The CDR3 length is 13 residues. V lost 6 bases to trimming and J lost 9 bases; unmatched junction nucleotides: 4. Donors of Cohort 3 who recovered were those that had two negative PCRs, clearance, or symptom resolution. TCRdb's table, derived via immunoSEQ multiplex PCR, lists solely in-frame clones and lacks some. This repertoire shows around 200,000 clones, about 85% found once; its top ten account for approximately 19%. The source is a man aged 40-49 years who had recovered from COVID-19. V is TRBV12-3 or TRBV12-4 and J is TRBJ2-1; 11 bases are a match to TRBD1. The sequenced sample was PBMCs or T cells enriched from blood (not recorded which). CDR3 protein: CASSGQGAGEQFF. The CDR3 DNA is TGTGCCAGCAGCGGACAGGGGGCTGGTGAGCAGTTCTTC.